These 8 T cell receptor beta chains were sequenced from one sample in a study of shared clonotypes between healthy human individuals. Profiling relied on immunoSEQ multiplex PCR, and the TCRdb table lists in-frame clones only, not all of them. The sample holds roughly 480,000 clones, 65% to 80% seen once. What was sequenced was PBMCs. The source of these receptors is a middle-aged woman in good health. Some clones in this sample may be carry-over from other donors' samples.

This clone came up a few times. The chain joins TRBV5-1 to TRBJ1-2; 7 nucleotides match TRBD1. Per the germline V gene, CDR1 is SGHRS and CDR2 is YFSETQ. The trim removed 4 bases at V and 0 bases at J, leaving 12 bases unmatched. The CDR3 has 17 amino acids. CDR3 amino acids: CASSMNPTGEANYGYTF. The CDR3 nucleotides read TGCGCCAGCAGCATGAACCCCACAGGGGAAGCTAACTATGGCTACACCTTC. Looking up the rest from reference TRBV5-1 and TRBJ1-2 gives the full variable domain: KAGVTQTPRYLIKTRGQQVTLSCSPISGHRSVSWYQQTPGQGLQFLFEYFSETQRNKGNFPGRFSGRQFSNSRSEMNVSTLELGDSALYLCASSMNPTGEANYGYTFGSGTRLTVV.

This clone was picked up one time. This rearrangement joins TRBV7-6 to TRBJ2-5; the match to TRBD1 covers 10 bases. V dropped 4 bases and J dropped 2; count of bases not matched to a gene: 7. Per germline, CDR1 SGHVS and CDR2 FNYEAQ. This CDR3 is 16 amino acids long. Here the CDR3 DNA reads TGTGCCAGCAGCTCGGGACAGGGGAGGGGTCAAGAGACCCAGTACTTC. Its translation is CASSSGQGRGQETQYF.

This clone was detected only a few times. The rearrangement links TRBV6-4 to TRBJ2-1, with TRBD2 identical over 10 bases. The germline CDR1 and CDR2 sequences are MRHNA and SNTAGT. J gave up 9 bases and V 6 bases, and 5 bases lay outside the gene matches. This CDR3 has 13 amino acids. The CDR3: CASSLAGGLEQFF. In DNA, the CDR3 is TGTGCCAGCAGCTTAGCGGGAGGACTTGAGCAGTTCTTC.

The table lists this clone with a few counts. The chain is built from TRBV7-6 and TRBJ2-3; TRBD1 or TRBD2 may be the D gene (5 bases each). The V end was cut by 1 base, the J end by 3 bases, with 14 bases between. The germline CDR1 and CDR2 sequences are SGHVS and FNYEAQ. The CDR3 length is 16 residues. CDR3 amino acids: CASSLEGLAETDTQYF. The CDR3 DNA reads TGTGCCAGCAGCTTAGAGGGGCTAGCCGAAACAGATACGCAGTATTTT. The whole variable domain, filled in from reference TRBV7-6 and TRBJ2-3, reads GAGVSQSPRYKVTKRGQDVALRCDPISGHVSLYWYRQALGQGPEFLTYFNYEAQQDKSGLPNDRFSAERPEGSISTLTIQRTEQRDSAMYRCASSLEGLAETDTQYFGPGTRLTVL.

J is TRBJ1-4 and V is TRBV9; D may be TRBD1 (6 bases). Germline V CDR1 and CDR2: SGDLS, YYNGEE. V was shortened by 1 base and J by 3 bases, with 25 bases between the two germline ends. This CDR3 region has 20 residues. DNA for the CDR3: TGTGCCAGCAGCGTACCCGTTGGGGACACTGCGAGGGTGGCTAATGAAAAACTGTTTTTT. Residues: CASSVPVGDTARVANEKLFF.

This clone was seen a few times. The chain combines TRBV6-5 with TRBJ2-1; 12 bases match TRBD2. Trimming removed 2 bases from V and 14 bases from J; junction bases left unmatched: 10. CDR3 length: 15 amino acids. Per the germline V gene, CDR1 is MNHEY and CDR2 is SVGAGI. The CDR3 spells CASSYGWASGREEFF. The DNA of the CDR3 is TGTGCCAGCAGTTACGGTTGGGCTAGCGGGAGGGAGGAGTTCTTC.

In DNA, the CDR3 is TGTGCCAGCACGGGGGGCTACTCCTACGAGCAGTACTTC. Its translation: CASTGGYSYEQYF. The chain is built from TRBV7-2 and TRBJ2-7, with D tentatively TRBD2 (7 bases). Per the germline V gene, CDR1 is SGHTA and CDR2 is FQGNSA. V was shortened by 7 bases and J by 0 bases, with 10 bases between the two germline ends. The CDR3 runs 13 residues.

CDR3 loop: CASSEIGRNNQPQHF. DNA of the CDR3: TGTGCCAGCAGTGAAATCGGGCGGAACAATCAGCCCCAGCATTTT. The chain is built from TRBV6-1 and TRBJ1-5; D gene uncertain. The CDR3 consists of 15 residues. Trimming took off 2 bases at V and 3 bases at J, with 11 bases between the two ends. Germline assignment: CDR1 MNHNS and CDR2 SASEGT.